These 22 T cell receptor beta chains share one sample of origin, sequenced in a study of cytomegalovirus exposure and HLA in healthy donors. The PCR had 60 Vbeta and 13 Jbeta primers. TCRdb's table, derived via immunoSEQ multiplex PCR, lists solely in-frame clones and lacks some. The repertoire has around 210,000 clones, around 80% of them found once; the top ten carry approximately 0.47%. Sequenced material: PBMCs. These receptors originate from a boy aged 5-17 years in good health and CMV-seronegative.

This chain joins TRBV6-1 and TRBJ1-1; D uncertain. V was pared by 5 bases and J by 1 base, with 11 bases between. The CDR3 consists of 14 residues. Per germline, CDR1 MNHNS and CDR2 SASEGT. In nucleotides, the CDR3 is TGTGCCAGCAGTACGGGTGGTCCGAACACTGAAGCTTTCTTT. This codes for CASSTGGPNTEAFF.

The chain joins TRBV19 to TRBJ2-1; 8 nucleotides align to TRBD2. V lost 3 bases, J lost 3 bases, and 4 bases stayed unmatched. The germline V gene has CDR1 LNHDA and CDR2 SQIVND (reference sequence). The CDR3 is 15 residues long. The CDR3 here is CASSITSGVYNEQFF. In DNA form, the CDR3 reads TGTGCCAGTAGTATCACTAGCGGCGTCTACAATGAGCAGTTCTTC.

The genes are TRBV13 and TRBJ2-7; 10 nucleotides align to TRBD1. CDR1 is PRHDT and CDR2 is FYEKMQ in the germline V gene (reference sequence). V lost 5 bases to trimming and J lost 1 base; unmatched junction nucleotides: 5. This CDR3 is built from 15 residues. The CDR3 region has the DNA TGTGCCAGCAGCCCCGGGGGACAGGGGTCCTACGAGCAGTACTTC. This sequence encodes CASSPGGQGSYEQYF.

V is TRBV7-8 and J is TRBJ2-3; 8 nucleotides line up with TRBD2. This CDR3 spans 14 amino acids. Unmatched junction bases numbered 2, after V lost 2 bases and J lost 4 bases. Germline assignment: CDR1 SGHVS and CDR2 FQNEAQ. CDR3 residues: CASSLTGLADTQYF. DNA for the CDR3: TGTGCCAGCAGCTTAACGGGACTAGCAGATACGCAGTATTTT.

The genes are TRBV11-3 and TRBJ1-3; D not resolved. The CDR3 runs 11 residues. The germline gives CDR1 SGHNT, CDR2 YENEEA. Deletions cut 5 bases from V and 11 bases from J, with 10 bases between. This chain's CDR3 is CASSLFGPIYF. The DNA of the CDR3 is TGTGCCAGCAGCCTCTTTGGGCCCATATATTTT.

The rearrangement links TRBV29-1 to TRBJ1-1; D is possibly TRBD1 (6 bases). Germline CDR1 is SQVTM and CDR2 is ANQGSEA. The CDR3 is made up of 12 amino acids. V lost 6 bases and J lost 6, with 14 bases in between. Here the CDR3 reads CSVGGGGSEAFF. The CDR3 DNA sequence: TGCAGCGTCGGCGGTGGGGGCTCTGAAGCTTTCTTT. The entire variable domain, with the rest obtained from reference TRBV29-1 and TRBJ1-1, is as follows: SAVISQKPSRDICQRGTSLTIQCQVDSQVTMMFWYRQQPGQSLTLIATANQGSEATYESGFVIDKFPISRPNLTFSTLTVSNMSPEDSSIYLCSVGGGGSEAFFGQGTRLTVV.

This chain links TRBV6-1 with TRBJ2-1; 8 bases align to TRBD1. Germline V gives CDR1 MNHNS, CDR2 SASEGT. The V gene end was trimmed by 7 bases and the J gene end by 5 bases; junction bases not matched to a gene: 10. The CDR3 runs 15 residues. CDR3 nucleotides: TGTGCCAGCAACCGCAGGGGGCGCATGGACAATGAGCAGTTCTTC. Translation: CASNRRGRMDNEQFF.

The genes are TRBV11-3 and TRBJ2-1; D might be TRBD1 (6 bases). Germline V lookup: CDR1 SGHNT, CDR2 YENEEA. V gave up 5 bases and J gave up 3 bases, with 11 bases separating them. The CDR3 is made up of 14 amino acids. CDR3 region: CASSPQGNYNEQFF. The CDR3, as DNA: TGTGCCAGCAGCCCCCAGGGGAACTACAATGAGCAGTTCTTC.

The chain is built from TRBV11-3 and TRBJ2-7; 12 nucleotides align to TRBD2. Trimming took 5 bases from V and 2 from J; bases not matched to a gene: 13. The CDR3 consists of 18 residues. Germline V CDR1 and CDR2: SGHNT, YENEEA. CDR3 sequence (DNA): TGTGCCAGCAGCCGCACCGGGACTAGCGGGTCCATGGCCTACGAGCAGTACTTC. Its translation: CASSRTGTSGSMAYEQYF. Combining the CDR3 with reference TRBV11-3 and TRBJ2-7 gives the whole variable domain EAGVVQSPRYKIIEKKQPVAFWCNPISGHNTLYWYLQNLGQGPELLIRYENEEAVDDSQLPKDRFSAERLKGVDSTLKIQPAELGDSAVYLCASSRTGTSGSMAYEQYFGPGTRLTVT.

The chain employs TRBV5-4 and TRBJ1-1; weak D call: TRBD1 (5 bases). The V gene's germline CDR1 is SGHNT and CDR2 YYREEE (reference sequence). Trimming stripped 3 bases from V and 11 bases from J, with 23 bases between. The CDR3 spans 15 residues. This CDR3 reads CASSSPGGLSFLAFF. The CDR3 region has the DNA TGTGCCAGCAGCTCACCGGGGGGACTAAGTTTCCTGGCTTTCTTT.

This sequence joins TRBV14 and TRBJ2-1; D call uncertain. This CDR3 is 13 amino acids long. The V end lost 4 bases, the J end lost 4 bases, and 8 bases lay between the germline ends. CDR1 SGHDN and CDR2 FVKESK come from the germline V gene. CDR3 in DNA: TGTGCCAGCAGCCCAGATCTTTACAATGAGCAGTTCTTC. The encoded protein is CASSPDLYNEQFF.

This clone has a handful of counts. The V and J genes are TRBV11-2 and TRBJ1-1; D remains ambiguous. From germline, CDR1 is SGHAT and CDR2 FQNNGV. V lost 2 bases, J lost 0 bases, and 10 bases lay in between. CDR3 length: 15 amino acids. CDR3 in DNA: TGTGCCAGCAGCTTACTGATTAGAATGAACACTGAAGCTTTCTTT. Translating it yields CASSLLIRMNTEAFF.

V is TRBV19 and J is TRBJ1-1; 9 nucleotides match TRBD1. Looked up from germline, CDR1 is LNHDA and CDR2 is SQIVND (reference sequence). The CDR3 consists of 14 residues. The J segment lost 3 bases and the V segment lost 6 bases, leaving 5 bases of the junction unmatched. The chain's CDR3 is CASSSGTGYTEAFF. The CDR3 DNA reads TGTGCCAGTAGCTCCGGGACAGGGTACACTGAAGCTTTCTTT.

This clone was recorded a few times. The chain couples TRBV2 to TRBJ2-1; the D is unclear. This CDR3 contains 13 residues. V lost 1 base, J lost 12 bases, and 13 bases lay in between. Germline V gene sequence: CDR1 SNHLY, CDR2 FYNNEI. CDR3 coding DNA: TGTGCCAGCAGTGAAGGAATTGTTAGCTCGCAGTTCTTC. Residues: CASSEGIVSSQFF.

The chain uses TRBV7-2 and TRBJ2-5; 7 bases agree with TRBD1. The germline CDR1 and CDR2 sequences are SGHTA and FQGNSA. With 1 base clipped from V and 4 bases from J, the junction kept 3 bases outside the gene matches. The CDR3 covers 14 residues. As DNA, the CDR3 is TGTGCCAGCAGCTTAGATACAGGGGTAGAGACCCAGTACTTC. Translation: CASSLDTGVETQYF.

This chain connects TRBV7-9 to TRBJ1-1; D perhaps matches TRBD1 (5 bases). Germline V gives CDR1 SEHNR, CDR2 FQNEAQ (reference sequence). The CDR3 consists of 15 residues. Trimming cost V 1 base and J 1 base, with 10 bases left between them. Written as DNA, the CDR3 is TGTGCCAGCAGCTTAGTCCAGGGCTCGAACACTGAAGCTTTCTTT. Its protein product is CASSLVQGSNTEAFF.

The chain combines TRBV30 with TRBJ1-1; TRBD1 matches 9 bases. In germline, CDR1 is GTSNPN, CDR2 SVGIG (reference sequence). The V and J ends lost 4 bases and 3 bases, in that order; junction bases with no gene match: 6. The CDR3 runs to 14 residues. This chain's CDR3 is CAWTPTGGHTEAFF. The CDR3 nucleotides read TGTGCCTGGACCCCAACAGGGGGCCACACTGAAGCTTTCTTT.

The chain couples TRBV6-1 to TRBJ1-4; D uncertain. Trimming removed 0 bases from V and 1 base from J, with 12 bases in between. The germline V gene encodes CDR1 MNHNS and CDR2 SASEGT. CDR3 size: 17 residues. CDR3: CASSEALLGLTNEKLFF. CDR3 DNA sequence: TGTGCCAGCAGTGAAGCGCTGCTTGGCTTAACTAATGAAAAACTGTTTTTT.

The CDR3 coding sequence is TGCGCCAGCGGTGGGGGGCTGGACACCGGGGAGCTGTTTTTT. Protein sequence: CASGGGLDTGELFF. The J gene is TRBJ2-2, the V gene TRBV10-2; D may correspond to TRBD1 or TRBD2 (6 bases each). Per germline, CDR1 WSHSY and CDR2 SAAADI. V was shortened by 8 bases and J by 3 bases, with 13 bases between the two germline ends. The CDR3 contains 14 residues.

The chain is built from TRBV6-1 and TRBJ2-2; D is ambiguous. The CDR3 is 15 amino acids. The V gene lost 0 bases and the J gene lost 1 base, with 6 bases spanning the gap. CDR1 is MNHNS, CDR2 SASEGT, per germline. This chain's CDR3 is CASSEATGNTGELFF. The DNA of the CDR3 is TGTGCCAGCAGTGAAGCTACGGGGAACACCGGGGAGCTGTTTTTT.

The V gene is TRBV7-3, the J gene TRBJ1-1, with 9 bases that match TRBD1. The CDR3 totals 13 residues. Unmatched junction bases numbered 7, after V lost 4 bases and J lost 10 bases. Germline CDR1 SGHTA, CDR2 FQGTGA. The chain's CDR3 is CASSSGQGRAAFF. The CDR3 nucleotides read TGTGCCAGCAGCTCTGGACAGGGGCGCGCAGCTTTCTTT.

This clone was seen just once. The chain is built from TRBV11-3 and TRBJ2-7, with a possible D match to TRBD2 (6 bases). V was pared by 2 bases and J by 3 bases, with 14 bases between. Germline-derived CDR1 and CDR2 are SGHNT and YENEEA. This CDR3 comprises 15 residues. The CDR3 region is CASSLSSGALYEQYF. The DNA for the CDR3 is TGTGCCAGCAGCTTAAGTTCGGGAGCCCTCTACGAGCAGTACTTC.